The T cell receptor beta chain under discussion was sequenced for a study of blood T cell repertoires in COVID-19. Turning to the study itself: The samples span acute and convalescent COVID-19 from the United States, Italy and Spain. T cells, B-cell-depleted T cells, or PBMCs supplied cDNA or gDNA.

This CDR3 comprises 15 residues. V shed 4 bases and J shed 3 bases, with 16 bases lying between them. Germline assignment: CDR1 SGHDT and CDR2 YYEEEE. Original handling: Amplification with reference gene primers provided the estimates of nucleated cell counts. TCRdb's copy holds only in-frame clones and misses some; the assay was immunoSEQ multiplex PCR. The V and J calls and the clone size are those of that table, but D and trimming were determined from the DNA. The table includes 160,000 or so clones, about 85% detected once. The sequencing input was peripheral blood. The receptor was derived from a man aged 40-55 years with acute or convalescent COVID-19. This chain uses TRBV5-6 with TRBJ1-2; D unclear. The CDR3 DNA reads as TGTGCCAGCAGCCCATGGACTTTAGGCCACTATGGCTACACCTTC. It specifies CASSPWTLGHYGYTF.